The rows below give T cell receptor beta chains drawn from one sample of a study of blood T cell repertoires in COVID-19. Repertoires were generated with immunoSEQ multiplex PCR, while TCRdb's copy carries only in-frame clones and drops some. The data hold around 420,000 clones, with roughly 87% observed a single time. Material: PBMCs or T cells enriched from blood (not recorded which). The receptors stem from a woman in her forties with acute COVID-19. The CDR3 runs from the conserved cysteine through the conserved F or W. The D gene is left open where the match is weak. Size is omitted from some rows. Given values are once, few, many or a class for expanded clones.

TRBV20-1	-	-	TRBJ1-1	TGCAGTGCTGATCACAGCTCGCGCGCTTTCTTT	CSADHSSRAFF
TRBV7-2	-	-	TRBJ1-5	TGTGCCAGCAGCTTCGTCAGGGGATATCAGCCCCAGCATTTT	CASSFVRGYQPQHF
TRBV11-2	-	-	TRBJ1-4	TGTGCCAGCAGCTTTGGGAATCGGGGTAATGAAAAACTGTTTTTT	CASSFGNRGNEKLFF
TRBV5-4	-	-	TRBJ1-1	TGTGCCAGCAGCCTAGGCCGGGCTGAAGCTTTCTTT	CASSLGRAEAFF
TRBV6-5	TRBD1	-	TRBJ2-1	TGTGCCAGCAGTTACGGGACAGGAGATAGCAATGAGCAGTTCTTC	CASSYGTGDSNEQFF
TRBV30	-	-	TRBJ2-6	TGTGCCTGGAGTCCCGACAGTTCTGGGGCCAACGTCCTGACTTTC	CAWSPDSSGANVLTF
TRBV9	-	-	TRBJ1-6	TGTGCCAGCAGCGTACGGGAGAGAAATTCACCCCTCCACTTT	CASSVRERNSPLHF
TRBV29-1	-	-	TRBJ2-1	TGCAGCGTGCGACGACTAGCCTACAATGAGCAGTTCTTC	CSVRRLAYNEQFF
TRBV7-9	TRBD1	-	TRBJ1-6	TGTGCCAGCAGCCCAGGGGGTTTGGCTTCACCCCTCCACTTT	CASSPGGLASPLHF
TRBV28	-	-	TRBJ1-5	TGTGCCAGCAGTTCCACAGGTAGCAATCAGCCCCAGCATTTT	CASSSTGSNQPQHF
TRBV10-2	TRBD1	-	TRBJ1-1	TGCGCCAGCAGAGGACAGGGTGACACTGAAGCTTTCTTT	CASRGQGDTEAFF
TRBV18	TRBD2	-	TRBJ2-2	TGTGCCAGCTCGTCGATGCGGGGGGCCGAAACCGGGGAGCTGTTTTTT	CASSSMRGAETGELFF
TRBV12-3/TRBV12-4	-	-	TRBJ1-1	TGTGCCAGCAGTTTAGCGCCAGGGACTGAAGCTTTCTTT	CASSLAPGTEAFF
TRBV15	-	once	TRBJ1-2	TGTGCCACCAGCAGAGATGAACGGTACACCTTC	CATSRDERYTF
TRBV9	-	once	TRBJ2-3	TGTGCCAGCAGCGTAGATGAGGCAGATACGCAGTATTTT	CASSVDEADTQYF
TRBV10-3	TRBD1	-	TRBJ1-1	TGTGCCATCAGTGAAAACAGGGGACAGAACACTGAAGCTTTCTTT	CAISENRGQNTEAFF
TRBV7-9	TRBD2	once	TRBJ2-7	TGTGCCAGCAGCTTAGCGCTAAGCGGGGGGGCCCCCAACGAGCAGTACTTC	CASSLALSGGAPNEQYF
TRBV11-2	TRBD2	-	TRBJ2-1	TGTGCCAGCAGCCTCGGACTAGCCGCCTACAATGAGCAGTTCTTC	CASSLGLAAYNEQFF
TRBV12-3/TRBV12-4	-	once	TRBJ2-3	TGTGCCAGCAGTTCCCAGGGTGGAGATACGCAGTATTTT	CASSSQGGDTQYF